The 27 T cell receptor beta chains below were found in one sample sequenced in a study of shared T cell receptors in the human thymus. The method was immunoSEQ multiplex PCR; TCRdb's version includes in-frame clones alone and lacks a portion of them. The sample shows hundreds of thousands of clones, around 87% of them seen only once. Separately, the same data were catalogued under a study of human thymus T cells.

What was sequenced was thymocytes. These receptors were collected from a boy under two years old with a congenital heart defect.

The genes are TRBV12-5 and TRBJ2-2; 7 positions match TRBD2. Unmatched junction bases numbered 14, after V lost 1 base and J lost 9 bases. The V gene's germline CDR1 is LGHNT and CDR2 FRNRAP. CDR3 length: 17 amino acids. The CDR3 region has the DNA TGTGCTAGTGGTTTGGCAACTCGCTCCGGGACTACCAGGGAGCTGTTTTTT. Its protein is CASGLATRSGTTRELFF.

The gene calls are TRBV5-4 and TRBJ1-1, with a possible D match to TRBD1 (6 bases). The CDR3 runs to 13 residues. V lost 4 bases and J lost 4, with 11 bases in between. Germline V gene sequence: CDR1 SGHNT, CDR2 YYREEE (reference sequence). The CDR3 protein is CASSATGSTEAFF. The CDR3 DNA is TGTGCCAGCAGCGCCACAGGGAGCACTGAAGCTTTCTTT.

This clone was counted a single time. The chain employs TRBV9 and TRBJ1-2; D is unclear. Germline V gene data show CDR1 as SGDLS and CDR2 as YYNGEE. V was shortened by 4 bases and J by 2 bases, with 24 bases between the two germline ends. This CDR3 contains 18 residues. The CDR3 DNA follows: TGTGCCAGCAGCTTAGTTTCTCACTCCAAGCGTCGAAACTATGGCTACACCTTC. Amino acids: CASSLVSHSKRRNYGYTF. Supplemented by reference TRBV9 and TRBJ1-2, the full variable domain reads DSGVTQTPKHLITATGQRVTLRCSPRSGDLSVYWYQQSLDQGLQFLIQYYNGEERAKGNILERFSAQQFPDLHSELNLSSLELGDSALYFCASSLVSHSKRRNYGYTFGSGTRLTVV.

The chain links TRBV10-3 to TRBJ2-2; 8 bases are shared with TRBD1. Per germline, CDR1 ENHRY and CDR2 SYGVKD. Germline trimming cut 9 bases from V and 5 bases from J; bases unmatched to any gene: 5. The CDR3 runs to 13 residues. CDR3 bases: TGTGCCATACCTCGACAGGGGACCGGGGAGCTGTTTTTT. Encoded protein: CAIPRQGTGELFF.

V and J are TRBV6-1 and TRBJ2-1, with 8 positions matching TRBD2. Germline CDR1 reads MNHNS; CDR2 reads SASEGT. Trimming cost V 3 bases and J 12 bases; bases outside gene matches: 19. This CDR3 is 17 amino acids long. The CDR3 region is CASSDVPDRRRRGGQFF. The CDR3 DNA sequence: TGTGCCAGCAGTGACGTTCCCGATCGGAGGCGTCGGGGGGGGCAGTTCTTC.

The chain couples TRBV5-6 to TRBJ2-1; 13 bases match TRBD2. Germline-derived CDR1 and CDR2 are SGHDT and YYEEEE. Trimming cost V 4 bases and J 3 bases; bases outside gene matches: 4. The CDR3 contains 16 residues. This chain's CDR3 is CASSRTSGGFYNEQFF. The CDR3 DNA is TGTGCCAGCAGCAGGACTAGCGGGGGCTTCTACAATGAGCAGTTCTTC.

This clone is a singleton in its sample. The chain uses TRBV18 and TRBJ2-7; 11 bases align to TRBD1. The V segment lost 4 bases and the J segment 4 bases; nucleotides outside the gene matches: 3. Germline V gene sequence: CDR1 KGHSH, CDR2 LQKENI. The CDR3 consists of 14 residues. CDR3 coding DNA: TGTGCCAGCTCACTAGGGACAGGGGGTTACGAGCAGTACTTC. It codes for CASSLGTGGYEQYF.

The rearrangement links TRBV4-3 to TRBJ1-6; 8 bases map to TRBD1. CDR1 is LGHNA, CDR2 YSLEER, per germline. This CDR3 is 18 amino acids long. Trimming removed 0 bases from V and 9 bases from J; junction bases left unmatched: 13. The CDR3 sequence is CASSQEWTGFLPPSPLHF. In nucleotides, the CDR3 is TGCGCCAGCAGCCAAGAGTGGACAGGGTTCTTGCCACCTTCACCCCTCCACTTT.

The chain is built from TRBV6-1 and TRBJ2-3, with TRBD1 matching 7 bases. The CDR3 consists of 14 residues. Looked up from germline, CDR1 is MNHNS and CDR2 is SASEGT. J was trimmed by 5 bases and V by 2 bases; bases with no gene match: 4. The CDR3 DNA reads TGTGCCAGCAGTGAACCACAGGGGCGAGATACGCAGTATTTT. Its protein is CASSEPQGRDTQYF.

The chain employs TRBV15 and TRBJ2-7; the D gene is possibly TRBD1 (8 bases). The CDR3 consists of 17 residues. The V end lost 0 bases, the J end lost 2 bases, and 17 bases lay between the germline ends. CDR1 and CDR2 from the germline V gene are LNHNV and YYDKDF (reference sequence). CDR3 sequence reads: CATSREGGQGGPYEQYF. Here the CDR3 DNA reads TGTGCCACCAGCAGAGAAGGTGGACAGGGAGGGCCCTACGAGCAGTACTTC.

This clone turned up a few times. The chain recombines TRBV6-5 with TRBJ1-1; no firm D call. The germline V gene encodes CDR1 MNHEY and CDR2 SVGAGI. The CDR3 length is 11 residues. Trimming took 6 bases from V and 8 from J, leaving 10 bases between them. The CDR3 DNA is TGTGCCAGCAGCCCGGGAGGAGAAGCTTTCTTT. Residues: CASSPGGEAFF.

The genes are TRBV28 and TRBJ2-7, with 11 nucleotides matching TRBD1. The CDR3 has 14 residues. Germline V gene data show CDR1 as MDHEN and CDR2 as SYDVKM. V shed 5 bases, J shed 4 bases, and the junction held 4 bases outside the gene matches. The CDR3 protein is CASSTGTGGYEQYF. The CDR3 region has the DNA TGTGCCAGCAGTACCGGGACAGGGGGGTACGAGCAGTACTTC.

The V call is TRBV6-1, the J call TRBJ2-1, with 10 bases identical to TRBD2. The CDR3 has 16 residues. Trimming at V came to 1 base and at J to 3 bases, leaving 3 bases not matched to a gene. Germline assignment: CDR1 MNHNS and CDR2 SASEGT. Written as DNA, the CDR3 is TGTGCCAGCAGTGAAGTGTCTAGCGGGAGCTACAATGAGCAGTTCTTC. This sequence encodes CASSEVSSGSYNEQFF.

Written as DNA, the CDR3 is TGTGCCAGCAGCCCGATGGGGGGAGGGAACTATGGCTACACCTTC. Translation gives CASSPMGGGNYGYTF. The rearrangement joins TRBV28 to TRBJ1-2; maybe TRBD1 (5 bases). V shed 6 bases and J shed 2 bases, with 16 bases lying between them. This CDR3 has 15 residues. Per the germline V gene, CDR1 is MDHEN and CDR2 is SYDVKM.

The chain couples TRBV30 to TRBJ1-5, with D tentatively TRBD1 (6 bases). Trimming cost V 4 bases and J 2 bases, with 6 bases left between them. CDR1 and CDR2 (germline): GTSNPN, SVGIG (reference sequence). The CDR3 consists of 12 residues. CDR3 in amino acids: CAWNRGNQPQHF. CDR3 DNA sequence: TGTGCCTGGAACAGGGGCAATCAGCCCCAGCATTTT.

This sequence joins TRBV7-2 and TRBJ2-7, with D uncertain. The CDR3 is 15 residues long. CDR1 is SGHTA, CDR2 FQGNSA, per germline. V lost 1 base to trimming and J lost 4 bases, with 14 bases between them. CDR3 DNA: TGTGCCAGCAGCTTAGTAAACTTAGATCGTTACGAGCAGTACTTC. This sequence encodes CASSLVNLDRYEQYF.

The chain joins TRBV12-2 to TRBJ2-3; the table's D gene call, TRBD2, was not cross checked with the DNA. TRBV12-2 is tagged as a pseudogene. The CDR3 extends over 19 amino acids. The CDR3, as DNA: TGTGCAAGTCGCCCCCGGTGCGGAGCTTATATGCGGGGGGAAGATACGCAGTATTTT. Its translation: CASRPRCGAYMRGEDTQYF.

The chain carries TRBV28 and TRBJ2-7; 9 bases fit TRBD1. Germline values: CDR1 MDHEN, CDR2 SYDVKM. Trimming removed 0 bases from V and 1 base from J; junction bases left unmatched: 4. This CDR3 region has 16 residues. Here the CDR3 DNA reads TGTGCCAGCAGTTTATGCGACAGGGGGAAGTCCTACGAGCAGTACTTC. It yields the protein CASSLCDRGKSYEQYF.

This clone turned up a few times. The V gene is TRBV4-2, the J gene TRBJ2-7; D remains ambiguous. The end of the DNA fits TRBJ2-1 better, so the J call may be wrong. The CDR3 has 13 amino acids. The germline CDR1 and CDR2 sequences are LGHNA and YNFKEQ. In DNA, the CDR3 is TGTGCCAGCAGCCCAGAGTGGGCTAATGAGCAGTTCTTC. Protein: CASSPEWANEQFF.

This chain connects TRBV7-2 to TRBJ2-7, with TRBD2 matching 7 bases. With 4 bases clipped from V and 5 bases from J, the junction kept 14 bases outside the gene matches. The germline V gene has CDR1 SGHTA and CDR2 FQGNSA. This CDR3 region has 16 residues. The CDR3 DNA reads TGTGCCAGCAGCTCCGTGAGGAGGCGGGAGTTGCACGAGCAGTACTTC. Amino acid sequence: CASSSVRRRELHEQYF.

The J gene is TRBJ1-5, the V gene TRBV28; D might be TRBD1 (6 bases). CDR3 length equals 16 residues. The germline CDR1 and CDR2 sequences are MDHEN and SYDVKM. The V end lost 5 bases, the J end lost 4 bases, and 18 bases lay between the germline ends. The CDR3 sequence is CASSPTGKEGNQPQHF. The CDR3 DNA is TGTGCCAGCAGTCCCACAGGGAAAGAAGGGAATCAGCCCCAGCATTTT. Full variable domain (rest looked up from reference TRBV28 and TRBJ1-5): DVKVTQSSRYLVKRTGEKVFLECVQDMDHENMFWYRQDPGLGLRLIYFSYDVKMKEKGDIPEGYSVSREKKERFSLILESASTNQTSMYLCASSPTGKEGNQPQHFGDGTRLSIL.

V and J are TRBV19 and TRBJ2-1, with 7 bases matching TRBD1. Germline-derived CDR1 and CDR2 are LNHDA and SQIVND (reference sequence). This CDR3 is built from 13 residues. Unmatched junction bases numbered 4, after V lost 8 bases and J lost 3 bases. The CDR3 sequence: CASGRGFYNEQFF. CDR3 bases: TGTGCCAGTGGCAGGGGGTTCTACAATGAGCAGTTCTTC.

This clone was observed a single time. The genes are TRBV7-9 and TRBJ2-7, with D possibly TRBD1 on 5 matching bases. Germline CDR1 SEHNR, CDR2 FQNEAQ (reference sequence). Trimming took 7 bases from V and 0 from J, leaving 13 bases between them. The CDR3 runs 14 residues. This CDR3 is CASTDGDSSYEQYF. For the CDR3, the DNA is TGTGCCAGCACTGACGGTGACAGCTCCTACGAGCAGTACTTC.

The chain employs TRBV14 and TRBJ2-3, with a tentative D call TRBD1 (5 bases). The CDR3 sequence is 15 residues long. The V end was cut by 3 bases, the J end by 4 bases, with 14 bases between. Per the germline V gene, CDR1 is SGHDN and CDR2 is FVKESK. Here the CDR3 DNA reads TGTGCCAGCAGCCAGGATCCTTGGGGCCCAGATACGCAGTATTTT. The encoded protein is CASSQDPWGPDTQYF.

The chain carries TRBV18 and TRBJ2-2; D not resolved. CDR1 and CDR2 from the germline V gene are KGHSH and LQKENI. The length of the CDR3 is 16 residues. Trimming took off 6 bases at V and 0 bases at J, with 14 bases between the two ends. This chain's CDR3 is CASSPPDNSNTGELFF. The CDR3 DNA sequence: TGTGCCAGCTCCCCCCCAGACAACTCGAACACCGGGGAGCTGTTTTTT. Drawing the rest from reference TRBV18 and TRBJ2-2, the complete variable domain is NAGVMQNPRHLVRRRGQEARLRCSPMKGHSHVYWYRQLPEEGLKFMVYLQKENIIDESGMPKERFSAEFPKEGPSILRIQQVVRGDSAAYFCASSPPDNSNTGELFFGEGSRLTVL.

For the CDR3, the DNA is TGTGCCAGCCGTGGGACAGGGGGAAGGGACTATGGCTACACCTTC. Its translation is CASRGTGGRDYGYTF. The J gene is TRBJ1-2, the V gene TRBV9; 11 nucleotides line up with TRBD1. With 7 bases clipped from V and 3 bases from J, the junction kept 8 bases outside the gene matches. Germline V lookup: CDR1 SGDLS, CDR2 YYNGEE. CDR3 length equals 15 residues.

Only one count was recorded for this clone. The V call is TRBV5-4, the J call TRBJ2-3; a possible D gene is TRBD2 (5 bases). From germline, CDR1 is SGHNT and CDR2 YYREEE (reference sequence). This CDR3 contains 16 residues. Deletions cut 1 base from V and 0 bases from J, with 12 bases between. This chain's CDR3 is CASSLLSGTSTDTQYF. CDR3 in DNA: TGTGCCAGCAGCTTGCTATCGGGAACTAGCACAGATACGCAGTATTTT.